The following is a TCR beta chain sequence with its context. The antigen is undetermined. The sample comes from a study of early stage breast cancer tumors. Notes on the study in general: Tumor and normal breast were distinguished via blood comparison in about 90% of the 16 patients.

Data came from immunoSEQ multiplex PCR; TCRdb stores just in-frame clones and leaves some out. This sample has nearly 25,000 clones, with 55% to 80% found just once. Sequencing was carried out using breast tumor tissue. The sequence derives from a person in their sixties or seventies with breast cancer.

The CDR3 region has the DNA TGTGCCAGCAGCTCCTACCAGGCCACTGAAGCTTTCTTT. This gives the protein CASSSYQATEAFF. The gene calls are TRBV7-8 and TRBJ1-1, with D uncertain. Trimming removed 4 bases from V and 4 bases from J, with 10 bases in between. This CDR3 is built from 13 residues. CDR1 and CDR2 from the germline V gene are SGHVS and FQNEAQ.